The 30 T cell receptor beta chains in this list originate from one sample, sequenced in a study of blood T cell repertoires in COVID-19. Sequenced by immunoSEQ multiplex PCR; TCRdb stores in-frame clones only, minus some. The data contain tens of thousands of clones, approximately 85% of them singletons. Material for sequencing was peripheral blood. The receptors originated from a human donor in a cohort sampled during active COVID-19.

V is TRBV5-5 and J is TRBJ2-6; TRBD1 matches at 7 bases. Unmatched junction bases numbered 4, after V lost 4 bases and J lost 0 bases. Germline V gene data show CDR1 as SGHKS and CDR2 as YYEKEE (reference sequence). The CDR3 has 16 amino acids. The CDR3 is CASSPQGLSGANVLTF. The CDR3, as DNA: TGTGCCAGCAGCCCACAGGGGCTCTCTGGGGCCAACGTCCTGACTTTC.

The chain is built from TRBV9 and TRBJ1-2, with 8 bases that match TRBD1. The CDR3 has 15 residues. Germline CDR1 is SGDLS and CDR2 is YYNGEE. V shed 4 bases, J shed 4 bases, and the junction held 9 bases outside the gene matches. In DNA form, the CDR3 reads TGTGCCAGCAGCCCACGGGACAGGACGTCCTATGGCTACACCTTC. Its protein is CASSPRDRTSYGYTF.

The chain joins TRBV6-4 to TRBJ2-2, with D unresolved. The CDR3 extends over 14 amino acids. Trimming took 3 bases from V and 1 from J, leaving 6 bases between them. From germline, CDR1 is MRHNA and CDR2 SNTAGT. The CDR3 DNA sequence: TGTGCCAGCAGTGAGTCAGGGAACACCGGGGAGCTGTTTTTT. Protein: CASSESGNTGELFF.

The V gene is TRBV28, the J gene TRBJ1-3; 7 bases align to TRBD1. Germline loops: CDR1 MDHEN, CDR2 SYDVKM. The V segment lost 2 bases and the J segment 2 bases; nucleotides outside the gene matches: 6. This CDR3 is built from 16 residues. CDR3: CASSLLADRAGNTIYF. The CDR3 DNA reads TGTGCCAGCAGTTTACTCGCTGACAGGGCTGGAAACACCATATATTTT.

The CDR3 protein is CASTFGQGVGNEQFF. In DNA, the CDR3 is TGCGCCAGCACCTTTGGACAGGGGGTAGGCAATGAGCAGTTCTTC. The genes are TRBV5-1 and TRBJ2-1, with 10 bases that match TRBD1. The CDR3 consists of 15 residues. Germline CDR1 and CDR2: SGHRS and YFSETQ. Trimming at V came to 6 bases and at J to 6 bases, leaving 9 bases not matched to a gene.

The V call is TRBV7-2, the J call TRBJ1-3; tentatively, D is TRBD1 (5 bases). The CDR3 consists of 15 residues. CDR1 and CDR2 from the germline V gene are SGHTA and FQGNSA. The V and J ends lost 5 bases and 0 bases respectively, with 11 bases between them. The DNA of the CDR3 is TGTGCCAGCAGCCACTACGGGGGCTCTGGAAACACCATATATTTT. This gives the protein CASSHYGGSGNTIYF.

The V call is TRBV29-1, the J call TRBJ2-1, with 11 nucleotides matching TRBD2. The CDR3 spans 15 residues. Germline CDR1 and CDR2: SQVTM and ANQGSEA. V gave up 4 bases and J gave up 8 bases; unmatched junction bases: 10. CDR3 loop: CSVVVAGGPTDEQFF. In nucleotides, the CDR3 is TGCAGCGTTGTCGTAGCGGGGGGGCCCACTGATGAGCAGTTCTTC.

The chain employs TRBV30 and TRBJ2-1, with 7 bases matching TRBD1. Germline CDR1 is GTSNPN and CDR2 is SVGIG (reference sequence). This CDR3 has 12 amino acids. After removal of 0 bases from V and 15 bases from J, the junction contained 8 bases not matched to a gene. CDR3 DNA sequence: TGTGCCTGGAGTGTAGGGGGCGGGCTGGCGTTCTTC. This translates into CAWSVGGGLAFF.

V gene TRBV19 combines with J gene TRBJ2-3, with TRBD2 identical over 10 bases. This CDR3 has 15 amino acids. The germline V gene has CDR1 LNHDA and CDR2 SQIVND (reference sequence). Trimming took 5 bases from V and 4 from J; bases not matched to a gene: 6. The CDR3 here is CASSERGGQADTQYF. DNA of the CDR3: TGTGCCAGTAGTGAGCGGGGGGGCCAGGCAGATACGCAGTATTTT.

V and J are TRBV11-2 and TRBJ1-6; 7 bases fit TRBD1. The CDR3 extends over 14 amino acids. Unmatched junction bases numbered 2, after V lost 2 bases and J lost 7 bases. Germline-derived CDR1 and CDR2 are SGHAT and FQNNGV. CDR3 sequence reads: CASSLYRGNSPLHF. The CDR3 nucleotides read TGTGCCAGCAGCTTATACAGGGGCAATTCACCCCTCCACTTT.

The rearrangement uses TRBV27 and TRBJ2-1; TRBD2 matches 11 bases. The J segment lost 3 bases and the V segment lost 6 bases, leaving 7 bases of the junction unmatched. This CDR3 spans 16 amino acids. Germline V gene lookup returns CDR1 MNHEY and CDR2 SMNVEV (reference sequence). CDR3: CASRMSSGGLYNEQFF. The DNA of the CDR3 is TGTGCCAGCAGAATGTCTAGCGGGGGGCTCTACAATGAGCAGTTCTTC.

The table lists this clone with a count of one. The rearrangement joins TRBV28 to TRBJ2-1; possible D gene TRBD2, 7 bases. Trimming removed 6 bases from V and 0 bases from J, with 21 bases in between. Germline CDR1 MDHEN, CDR2 SYDVKM. CDR3 length: 18 amino acids. The CDR3 bases are TGTGCCAGCAGATACCGGACCGCGGGGGCTAGCTCCTACAATGAGCAGTTCTTC. Translation: CASRYRTAGASSYNEQFF.

This clone was seen a few times. The chain is built from TRBV5-1 and TRBJ2-2; possible D gene TRBD1, 6 bases. V was shortened by 4 bases and J by 7 bases, with 14 bases between the two germline ends. Germline CDR1 and CDR2: SGHRS and YFSETQ. The CDR3 is made up of 14 amino acids. The DNA for the CDR3 is TGCGCCAGCAGCGCCGGGACACTCCACGGGGAGCTGTTTTTT. It yields the protein CASSAGTLHGELFF.

The rearrangement uses TRBV20-1 and TRBJ2-2; no firm D call. With 3 bases removed from V and 1 base from J, the gap between germline ends came to 12 bases. Germline V CDR1 and CDR2: DFQATT, SNEGSKA (reference sequence). The CDR3 runs to 15 residues. CDR3 in DNA: TGCAGTGCTAGTCGAGAAGCGTTGAACACCGGGGAGCTGTTTTTT. Amino acids: CSASREALNTGELFF.

This clone has only a few counts. The chain couples TRBV5-1 to TRBJ2-5; a possible D gene is TRBD1 (6 bases). CDR3 size: 14 residues. CDR1 is SGHRS and CDR2 is YFSETQ in the germline V gene. Trimming removed 4 bases from V and 2 bases from J, with 12 bases in between. CDR3 DNA sequence: TGCGCCAGCAGCCCGGGACAACCGCAAGAGACCCAGTACTTC. This codes for CASSPGQPQETQYF.

The chain recombines TRBV9 with TRBJ2-7, with a weak D call TRBD2 (5 bases). V was pared by 4 bases and J by 3 bases, with 11 bases between. CDR1 is SGDLS and CDR2 is YYNGEE in the germline V gene. This CDR3 spans 13 amino acids. The DNA of the CDR3 is TGTGCCAGCAGCTCCGGACTTGACTACGAGCAGTACTTC. Its translation: CASSSGLDYEQYF.

This clone was seen a few times. The chain employs TRBV7-9 and TRBJ2-7, with D possibly matching TRBD2 (7 bases). The V end was cut by 5 bases, the J end by 6 bases, with 20 bases between. The CDR3 is 15 residues long. CDR1 is SEHNR and CDR2 is FQNEAQ in the germline V gene (reference sequence). CDR3 sequence: CASSLKGGGGLEQYF. The CDR3 nucleotides read TGTGCCAGCAGCCTGAAGGGGGGCGGGGGCCTCGAGCAGTACTTC.

This clone came up a few times. The chain links TRBV2 to TRBJ1-1; D is perhaps TRBD1 (5 bases). CDR3 length: 16 amino acids. The germline gives CDR1 SNHLY, CDR2 FYNNEI. V was cut by 6 bases and J by 7 bases, with 24 bases left in between. The CDR3 DNA sequence: TGTGCCAGCAGCCGAACTGTCCTTGGGGGGTGGGATGAAGCTTTCTTT. Translation: CASSRTVLGGWDEAFF.

In its sample, this clone was seen once. The V call is TRBV28, the J call TRBJ1-4; 7 positions match TRBD1. CDR3 length: 15 amino acids. V shed 6 bases and J 4 bases; nucleotides not matched to a gene: 8. Germline V gene lookup returns CDR1 MDHEN and CDR2 SYDVKM. The DNA for the CDR3 is TGTGCCAGCAGCCACGGACAGGCAGTTAATGAAAAACTGTTTTTT. This gives the protein CASSHGQAVNEKLFF.

The V call is TRBV28, the J call TRBJ1-2; D gene unclear. In germline, CDR1 is MDHEN, CDR2 SYDVKM. The CDR3 is 13 amino acids. Trimming left V 6 bases short and J 5 bases short, with 13 bases between. The CDR3 is CASRGLGEYGYTF. The CDR3, as DNA: TGTGCCAGCAGAGGCCTCGGAGAGTATGGCTACACCTTC.

This chain joins TRBV5-1 and TRBJ1-4; 8 bases map to TRBD1. The CDR3 has 15 amino acids. V was pared by 5 bases and J by 0 bases, with 3 bases of the junction left unmatched. Germline V gives CDR1 SGHRS, CDR2 YFSETQ. The CDR3 loop reads CASRLQGATNEKLFF. The CDR3 region has the DNA TGCGCCAGCAGGTTACAGGGGGCAACTAATGAAAAACTGTTTTTT.

The gene calls are TRBV6-5 and TRBJ1-1; 7 nucleotides agree with TRBD1. The length of the CDR3 is 13 residues. Germline values: CDR1 MNHEY, CDR2 SVGAGI. The J segment lost 4 bases and the V segment lost 2 bases, leaving 1 base of the junction unmatched. The CDR3 protein is CASSYRDSTEAFF. The CDR3 coding sequence is TGTGCCAGCAGTTACCGGGACAGCACTGAAGCTTTCTTT.

The V gene is TRBV3-1 (or the pseudogene TRBV3-2), the J gene TRBJ2-6, with 8 bases aligning to TRBD1. Germline V gene sequence: CDR1 LGHDT, CDR2 YNNKEL (reference sequence). Trimming cost V 4 bases and J 0 bases; bases outside gene matches: 11. The CDR3 loop spans 19 amino acids. The CDR3 spells CASSPRQGRTLSGANVLTF. In DNA, the CDR3 is TGTGCCAGCAGCCCCCGACAGGGGAGGACTCTCTCTGGGGCCAACGTCCTGACTTTC.

The table lists this clone with a few counts. This chain's CDR3 is CASSHDQGYNQPQHF. The CDR3 nucleotides read TGTGCCAGCAGCCATGACCAGGGGTACAATCAGCCCCAGCATTTT. The rearrangement links TRBV4-2 to TRBJ1-5, with a possible D match to TRBD1 (6 bases). The CDR3 is made up of 15 amino acids. The ends were cut back, 3 bases at V and 3 bases at J, with 12 bases in the middle. Germline V gives CDR1 LGHNA, CDR2 YNFKEQ.

This chain joins TRBV28 and TRBJ1-4, with D perhaps TRBD1 (6 bases). V was pared by 2 bases and J by 6 bases, with 10 bases between. Per germline, CDR1 MDHEN and CDR2 SYDVKM. The CDR3 is 14 residues long. The DNA of the CDR3 is TGTGCCAGCAGTTTAGGACAGCTACATGAAAAACTGTTTTTT. Its translation is CASSLGQLHEKLFF.

The genes are TRBV4-1 and TRBJ1-3; D is unresolved. Germline CDR1 reads MGHRA; CDR2 reads YSYEKL. The CDR3 totals 15 residues. V shed 0 bases and J shed 4 bases, with 10 bases lying between them. CDR3 in DNA: TGCGCCAGCAGCCAAGACCGGGGTGCAGGAAACACCATATATTTT. Amino acid sequence: CASSQDRGAGNTIYF.

The chain employs TRBV4-2 and TRBJ1-2; a weak D match, TRBD1 (5 bases). Germline V gene sequence: CDR1 LGHNA, CDR2 YNFKEQ. With 0 bases removed from V and 8 bases from J, the gap between germline ends came to 13 bases. There are 14 residues in the CDR3. The CDR3: CASSQDREVVGYTF. CDR3 nucleotides: TGTGCCAGCAGCCAAGACAGGGAGGTAGTGGGCTACACCTTC.

This chain joins TRBV2 and TRBJ1-1; 9 bases are shared with TRBD1. The V gene end was trimmed by 8 bases and the J gene end by 1 base; junction bases not matched to a gene: 2. The V gene's germline CDR1 is SNHLY and CDR2 FYNNEI. CDR3 length: 13 residues. The CDR3 loop is CASGTGPNTEAFF. CDR3 nucleotides: TGTGCCAGCGGGACAGGGCCGAACACTGAAGCTTTCTTT. Full variable domain (outside the CDR3, taken from reference TRBV2 and TRBJ1-1): EPEVTQTPSHQVTQMGQEVILRCVPISNHLYFYWYRQILGQKVEFLVSFYNNEISEKSEIFDDQFSVERPDGSNFTLKIRSTKLEDSAMYFCASGTGPNTEAFFGQGTRLTVV.

The rearrangement joins TRBV29-1 to TRBJ1-1, with unresolved D. V was pared by 3 bases and J by 5 bases, with 10 bases between. Per the germline V gene, CDR1 is SQVTM and CDR2 is ANQGSEA. CDR3 size: 12 residues. The CDR3 here is CSVDLPETEAFF. DNA for the CDR3: TGCAGCGTTGATTTGCCTGAGACTGAAGCTTTCTTT. The variable domain in full, with the rest retrieved from reference TRBV29-1 and TRBJ1-1, is SAVISQKPSRDICQRGTSLTIQCQVDSQVTMMFWYRQQPGQSLTLIATANQGSEATYESGFVIDKFPISRPNLTFSTLTVSNMSPEDSSIYLCSVDLPETEAFFGQGTRLTVV.

This clone was seen a handful of times. This sequence joins TRBV27 and TRBJ1-6, with a weak D call TRBD1 (6 bases). The germline CDR1 and CDR2 sequences are MNHEY and SMNVEV (reference sequence). The V end lost 3 bases, the J end lost 6 bases, and 12 bases lay between the germline ends. This CDR3 has 15 residues. The CDR3 loop reads CASSFSQGLNSPLHF. CDR3 coding DNA: TGTGCCAGCAGTTTCTCCCAGGGGCTTAATTCACCCCTCCACTTT.